The 8 T cell receptor beta chains presented below share a single source sample, sequenced in a study of shared clonotypes between healthy human individuals. Some clones are missing from TCRdb's copy, which holds only in-frame ones; the method was immunoSEQ multiplex PCR. The data contain roughly 570,000 clones, roughly 98% of them singletons. Naive CD8 populations comprised CD45RO-negative cells positively selected for CCR7, excluding terminally differentiated effector memory CD45RA+ cells. Sequenced input: naive CD8+ T cells sorted from blood. These receptors originate from a man aged 30-40 years in good health.

The chain is built from TRBV12-2 and TRBJ2-7; TRBD2 was called by the table and not checked on the DNA. TRBV12-2 is designated a pseudogene. The CDR3 is 16 residues long. CDR3 region: CASRLGWQAGGHEQYF. The CDR3 coding sequence is TGTGCAAGTCGCTTAGGATGGCAAGCGGGAGGGCACGAGCAGTACTTC.

V and J are TRBV6-5 and TRBJ2-7; D call uncertain. This CDR3 has 14 residues. The germline V and J ends were trimmed by 0 bases and 2 bases, with 8 bases remaining between them. CDR1 and CDR2 from the germline V gene are MNHEY and SVGAGI. DNA for the CDR3: TGTGCCAGCAGTTACTCCGGCCAGACCTACGAGCAGTACTTC. This gives the protein CASSYSGQTYEQYF.

In its sample, this clone was seen once. This chain links TRBV25-1 with TRBJ2-7; 8 bases fit TRBD1. V shed 5 bases and J 6 bases; nucleotides not matched to a gene: 9. Germline V gene sequence: CDR1 MGHDK, CDR2 SYGVNS. The CDR3 is 14 residues long. CDR3 sequence (DNA): TGTGCCAGCAGTTTACAGGACAGGGCTCTCGAGCAGTACTTC. This encodes CASSLQDRALEQYF.

V and J are TRBV28 and TRBJ1-5; 9 bases line up with TRBD1. CDR1 is MDHEN and CDR2 is SYDVKM in the germline V gene. V gave up 5 bases and J gave up 6 bases; unmatched junction bases: 14. This CDR3 has 17 residues. The CDR3 region is CASSTYNTGGSGQPQHF. The CDR3, as DNA: TGTGCCAGCAGTACCTACAATACAGGGGGCTCGGGTCAGCCCCAGCATTTT.

The sample holds one count of this clone. The rearrangement joins TRBV4-3 to TRBJ2-3; TRBD2 agrees at 9 bases. CDR3 length equals 18 residues. The germline CDR1 and CDR2 sequences are LGHNA and YSLEER. Trimming at V came to 0 bases and at J to 2 bases, leaving 9 bases not matched to a gene. The CDR3 DNA sequence: TGCGCCAGCAGCCAAGATACTCCCCTAGCGGGATACACAGATACGCAGTATTTT. Residues: CASSQDTPLAGYTDTQYF.

For the CDR3, the DNA is TGTGCCAGCATAGCGGGGGCCTACGAGCAGTACTTC. Its protein product is CASIAGAYEQYF. The V and J genes are TRBV2 and TRBJ2-7; 9 nucleotides agree with TRBD2. This CDR3 spans 12 amino acids. Germline V gives CDR1 SNHLY, CDR2 FYNNEI. V shed 7 bases and J 2 bases; nucleotides not matched to a gene: 0.

Points on this clone: A junction boundary mismatches the germline segment, possibly from a read error. The gene calls are TRBV27 and TRBJ2-1; 8 bases are a match to TRBD1. The CDR3 length is 15 residues. Germline V CDR1 and CDR2: MNHEY, SMNVEV (reference sequence). The chain's CDR3 is CASGFISGTGGYRLF. The CDR3 DNA is TGTGCCAGCGGATTCATTTCGGGAACAGGGGGTTATCGGCTCTTC.

The chain has TRBV28 and TRBJ1-5; D gene unclear. The CDR3 runs to 15 residues. V gave up 6 bases and J gave up 0 bases, with 12 bases separating them. From germline, CDR1 is MDHEN and CDR2 SYDVKM. For the CDR3, the DNA is TGTGCCAGCAGCCCGTTGACGCTTAGCAATCAGCCCCAGCATTTT. Encoded protein: CASSPLTLSNQPQHF.